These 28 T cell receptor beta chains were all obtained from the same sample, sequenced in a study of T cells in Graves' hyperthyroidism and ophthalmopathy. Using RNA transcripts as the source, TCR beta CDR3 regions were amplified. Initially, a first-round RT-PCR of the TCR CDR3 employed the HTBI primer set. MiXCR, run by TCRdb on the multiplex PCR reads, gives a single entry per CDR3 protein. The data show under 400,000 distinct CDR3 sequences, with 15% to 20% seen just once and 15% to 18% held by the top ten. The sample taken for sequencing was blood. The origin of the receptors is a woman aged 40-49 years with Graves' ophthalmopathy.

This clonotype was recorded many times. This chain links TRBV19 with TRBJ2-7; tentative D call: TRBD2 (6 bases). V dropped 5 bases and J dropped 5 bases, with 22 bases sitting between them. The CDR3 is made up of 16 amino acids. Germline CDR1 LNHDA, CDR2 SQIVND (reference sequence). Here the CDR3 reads CASSPTPAGRSHEQYF. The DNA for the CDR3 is TGTGCCAGTAGTCCGACCCCGGCAGGGAGGTCCCACGAGCAGTACTTC. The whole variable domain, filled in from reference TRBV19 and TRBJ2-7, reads DGGITQSPKYLFRKEGQNVTLSCEQNLNHDAMYWYRQDPGQGLRLIYYSQIVNDFQKGDIAEGYSVSREKKESFPLTVTSAQKNPTAFYLCASSPTPAGRSHEQYFGPGTRLTVT.

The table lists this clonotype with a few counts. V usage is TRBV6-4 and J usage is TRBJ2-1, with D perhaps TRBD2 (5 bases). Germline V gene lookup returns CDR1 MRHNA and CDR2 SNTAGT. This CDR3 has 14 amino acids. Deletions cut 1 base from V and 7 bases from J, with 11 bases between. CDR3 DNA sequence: TGTGCCAGCAGTGACTTTAGCGTAGGGAATGAGCAGTTCTTC. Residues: CASSDFSVGNEQFF.

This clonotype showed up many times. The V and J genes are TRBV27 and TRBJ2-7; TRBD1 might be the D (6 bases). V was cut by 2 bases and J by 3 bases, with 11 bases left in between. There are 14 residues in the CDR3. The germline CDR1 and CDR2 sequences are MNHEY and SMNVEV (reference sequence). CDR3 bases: TGTGCCAGCAGTTTAATTTCCAGGGGCTACGAGCAGTACTTC. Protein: CASSLISRGYEQYF.

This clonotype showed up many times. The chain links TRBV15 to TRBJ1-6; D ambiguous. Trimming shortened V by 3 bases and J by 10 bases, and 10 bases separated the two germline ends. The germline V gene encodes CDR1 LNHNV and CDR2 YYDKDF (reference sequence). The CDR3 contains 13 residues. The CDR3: CATSRSRESPLHF. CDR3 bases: TGTGCCACCAGCAGGTCTCGGGAATCACCCCTCCACTTT.

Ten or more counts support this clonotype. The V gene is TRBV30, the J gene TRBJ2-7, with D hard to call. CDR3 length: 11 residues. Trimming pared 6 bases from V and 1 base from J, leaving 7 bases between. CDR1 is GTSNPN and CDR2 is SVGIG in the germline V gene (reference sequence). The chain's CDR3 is CACVVSYEQYF. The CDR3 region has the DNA TGTGCCTGCGTCGTATCCTACGAGCAGTACTTC.

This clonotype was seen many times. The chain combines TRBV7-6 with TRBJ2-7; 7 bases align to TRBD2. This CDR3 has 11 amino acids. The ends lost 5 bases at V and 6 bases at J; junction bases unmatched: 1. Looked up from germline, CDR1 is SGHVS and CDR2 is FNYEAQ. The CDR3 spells CASSSGVEQYF. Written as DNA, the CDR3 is TGTGCCAGCAGCAGCGGGGTCGAGCAGTACTTC.

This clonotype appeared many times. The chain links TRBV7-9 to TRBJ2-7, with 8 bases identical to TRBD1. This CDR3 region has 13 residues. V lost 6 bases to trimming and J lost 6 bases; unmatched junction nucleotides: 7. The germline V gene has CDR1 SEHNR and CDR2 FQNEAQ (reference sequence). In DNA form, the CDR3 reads TGTGCCAGCAGTTTCCTAACAGGGGGCGAGCAGTACTTC. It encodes CASSFLTGGEQYF.

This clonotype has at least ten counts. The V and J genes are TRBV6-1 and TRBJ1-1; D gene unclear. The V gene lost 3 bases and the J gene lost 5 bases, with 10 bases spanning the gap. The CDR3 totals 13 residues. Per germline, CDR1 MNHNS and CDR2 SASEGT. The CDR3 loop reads CASSENRRTEAFF. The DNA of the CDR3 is TGTGCCAGCAGTGAGAACCGGAGAACTGAAGCTTTCTTT.

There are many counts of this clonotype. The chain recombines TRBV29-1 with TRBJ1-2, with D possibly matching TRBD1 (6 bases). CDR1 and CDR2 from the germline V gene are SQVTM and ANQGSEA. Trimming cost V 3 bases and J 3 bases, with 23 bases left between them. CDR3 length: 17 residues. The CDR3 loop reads CSVDWGQGPSSYYGYTF. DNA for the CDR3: TGCAGCGTTGACTGGGGGCAGGGGCCCTCTTCGTACTATGGCTACACCTTC.

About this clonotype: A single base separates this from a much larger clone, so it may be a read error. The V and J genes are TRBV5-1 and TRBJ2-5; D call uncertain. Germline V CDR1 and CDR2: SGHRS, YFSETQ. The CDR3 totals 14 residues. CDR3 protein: CASSLSLTGETQCF. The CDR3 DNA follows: TGCGCCAGCAGCTTATCCTTGACTGGAGAGACCCAGTGCTTC.

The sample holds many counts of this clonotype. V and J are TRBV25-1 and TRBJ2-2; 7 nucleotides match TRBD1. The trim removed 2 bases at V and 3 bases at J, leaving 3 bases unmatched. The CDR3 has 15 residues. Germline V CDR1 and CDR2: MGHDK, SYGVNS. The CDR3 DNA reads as TGTGCCAGCAGTGAAAGGGGGCAACACACCGGGGAGCTGTTTTTT. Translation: CASSERGQHTGELFF.

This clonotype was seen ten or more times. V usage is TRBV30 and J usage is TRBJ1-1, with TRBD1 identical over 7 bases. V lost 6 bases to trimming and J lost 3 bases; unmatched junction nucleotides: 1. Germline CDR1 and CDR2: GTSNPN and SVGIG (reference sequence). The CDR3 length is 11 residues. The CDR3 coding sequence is TGTGCCTGTCAGGGGGACACTGAAGCTTTCTTT. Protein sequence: CACQGDTEAFF.

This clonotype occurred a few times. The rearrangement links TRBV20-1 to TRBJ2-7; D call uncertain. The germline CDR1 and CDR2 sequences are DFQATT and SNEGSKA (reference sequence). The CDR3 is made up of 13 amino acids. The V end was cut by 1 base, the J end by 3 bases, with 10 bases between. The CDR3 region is CSARVIGSYEQYF. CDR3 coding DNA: TGCAGTGCTAGAGTGATCGGCAGCTACGAGCAGTACTTC.

The CDR3, as DNA: TGTGCCAGCAGGAGGGGCAGGGGTGATTATAAGACCCAGTACTTC. This gives the protein CASRRGRGDYKTQYF. The rearrangement joins TRBV6-1 to TRBJ2-5; TRBD1 is a possible D gene (6 bases). V lost 6 bases to trimming and J lost 6 bases, with 20 bases between them. The CDR3 totals 15 residues. Germline V gene data show CDR1 as MNHNS and CDR2 as SASEGT.

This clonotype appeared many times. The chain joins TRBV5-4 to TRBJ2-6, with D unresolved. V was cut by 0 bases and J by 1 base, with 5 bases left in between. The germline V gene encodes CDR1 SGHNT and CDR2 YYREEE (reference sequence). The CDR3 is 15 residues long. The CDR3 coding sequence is TGTGCCAGCAGCTTGGACCTTTCTGGGGCCAACGTCCTGACTTTC. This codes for CASSLDLSGANVLTF.

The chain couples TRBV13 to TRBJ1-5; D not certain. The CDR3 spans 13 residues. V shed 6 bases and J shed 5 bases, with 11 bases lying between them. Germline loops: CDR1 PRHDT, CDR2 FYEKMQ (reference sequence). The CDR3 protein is CASSLRIDQPQHF. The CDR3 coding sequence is TGTGCCAGCAGTTTGCGGATAGATCAGCCCCAGCATTTT.

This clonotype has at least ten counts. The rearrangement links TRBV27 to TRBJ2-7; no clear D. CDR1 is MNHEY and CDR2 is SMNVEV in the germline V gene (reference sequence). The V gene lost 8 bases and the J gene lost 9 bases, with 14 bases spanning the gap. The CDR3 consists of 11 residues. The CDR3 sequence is CASRMGLRQYF. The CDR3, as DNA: TGTGCCAGCCGGATGGGATTGCGGCAGTACTTC.

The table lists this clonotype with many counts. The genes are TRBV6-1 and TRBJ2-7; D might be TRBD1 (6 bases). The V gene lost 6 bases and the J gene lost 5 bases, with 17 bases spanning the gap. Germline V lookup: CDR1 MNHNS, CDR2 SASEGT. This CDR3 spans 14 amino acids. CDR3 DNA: TGTGCCAGCAGAGCCCTAGGACAGTCGCACGAGCAGTACTTC. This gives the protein CASRALGQSHEQYF.

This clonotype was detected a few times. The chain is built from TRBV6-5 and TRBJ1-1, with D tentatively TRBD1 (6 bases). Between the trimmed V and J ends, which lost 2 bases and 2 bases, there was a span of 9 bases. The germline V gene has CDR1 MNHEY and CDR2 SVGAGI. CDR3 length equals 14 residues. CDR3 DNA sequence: TGTGCCAGCAGTTACGGGACATCTAACACTGAAGCTTTCTTT. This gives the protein CASSYGTSNTEAFF.

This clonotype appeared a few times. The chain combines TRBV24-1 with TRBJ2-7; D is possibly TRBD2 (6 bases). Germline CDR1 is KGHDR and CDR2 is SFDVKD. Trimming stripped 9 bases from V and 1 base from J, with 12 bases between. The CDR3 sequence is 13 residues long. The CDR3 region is CATETSESYEQYF. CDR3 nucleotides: TGTGCCACCGAGACTAGTGAATCCTACGAGCAGTACTTC.

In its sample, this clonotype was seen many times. This CDR3 reads CASISHKESPLHF. DNA of the CDR3: TGTGCCAGCATATCGCATAAGGAGTCACCCCTCCACTTT. The gene calls are TRBV28 and TRBJ1-6, with unresolved D. Trimming pared 7 bases from V and 10 bases from J, leaving 14 bases between. Germline CDR1 reads MDHEN; CDR2 reads SYDVKM. The CDR3 sequence is 13 residues long.

CDR3 amino acids: CASRVGQNYEQYF. The CDR3 nucleotides read TGTGCCAGCAGGGTGGGACAGAATTACGAGCAGTACTTC. The chain recombines TRBV6-1 with TRBJ2-7, with TRBD1 matching 7 bases. CDR3 length: 13 amino acids. CDR1 and CDR2 (germline): MNHNS, SASEGT. J lost 4 bases, V lost 6 bases, and 6 bases had no gene match.

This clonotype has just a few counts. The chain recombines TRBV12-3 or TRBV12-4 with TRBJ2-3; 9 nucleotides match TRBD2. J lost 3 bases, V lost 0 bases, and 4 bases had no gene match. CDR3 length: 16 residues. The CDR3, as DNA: TGTGCCAGCAGTTTAGCGCGGGGACTAGCAACAGATACGCAGTATTTT. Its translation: CASSLARGLATDTQYF.

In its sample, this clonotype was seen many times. The CDR3 region has the DNA TGTGCCAGCAGTGGGACATGGGGGTTCCTTGGAAACACCATATATTTT. Its protein is CASSGTWGFLGNTIYF. This sequence joins TRBV2 and TRBJ1-3; D perhaps matches TRBD1 (5 bases). CDR1 is SNHLY, CDR2 FYNNEI, per germline. The CDR3 length is 16 residues. With 4 bases removed from V and 3 bases from J, the gap between germline ends came to 16 bases.

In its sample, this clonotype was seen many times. The CDR3 sequence: CASSQDAGYYEQYF. In nucleotides, the CDR3 is TGTGCCAGCAGCCAGGACGCCGGATACTACGAGCAGTACTTC. This chain links TRBV3-1 with TRBJ2-7; unclear D gene. The germline V gene encodes CDR1 LGHDT and CDR2 YNNKEL (reference sequence). The CDR3 is made up of 14 amino acids. Trimming removed 3 bases at V and 3 bases at J, with 12 bases between.

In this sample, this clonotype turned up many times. CDR3 loop: CASTFHPDRKQETQYF. The CDR3 DNA follows: TGTGCCAGCACTTTTCATCCGGACAGGAAGCAAGAGACCCAGTACTTC. The V gene is TRBV28, the J gene TRBJ2-5; 7 positions match TRBD1. In germline, CDR1 is MDHEN, CDR2 SYDVKM. The CDR3 loop spans 16 amino acids. The ends lost 7 bases at V and 2 bases at J; junction bases unmatched: 13.

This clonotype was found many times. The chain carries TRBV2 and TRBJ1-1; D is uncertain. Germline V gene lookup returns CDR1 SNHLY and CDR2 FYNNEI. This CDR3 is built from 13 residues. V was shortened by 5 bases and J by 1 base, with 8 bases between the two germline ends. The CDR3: CASSIRRNTEAFF. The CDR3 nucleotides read TGTGCCAGCAGTATCCGACGGAACACTGAAGCTTTCTTT.

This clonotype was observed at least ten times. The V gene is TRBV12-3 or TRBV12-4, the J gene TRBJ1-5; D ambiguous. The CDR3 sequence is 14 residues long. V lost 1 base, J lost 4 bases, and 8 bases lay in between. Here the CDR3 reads CASSLGVGNQPQHF. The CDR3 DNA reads TGTGCCAGCAGTTTAGGTGTTGGTAATCAGCCCCAGCATTTT.